The 28 T cell receptor beta chains reported below all come from one sample, sequenced in a study of cytomegalovirus exposure and HLA in healthy donors. A multiplex PCR was run with 60 Vbeta primers and 13 Jbeta primers. The repertoire was sequenced with immunoSEQ multiplex PCR; TCRdb's copy has only in-frame clones and lacks some. The sample yields 170,000 or so clones, around 80% seen once. The source material was PBMCs. The receptor source for this set is a middle-aged man in good health and CMV-seronegative.

The V gene is TRBV5-6, the J gene TRBJ2-3; D is possibly TRBD2 (5 bases). Trimming pared 3 bases from V and 8 bases from J, leaving 13 bases between. This CDR3 has 13 residues. The germline V gene has CDR1 SGHDT and CDR2 YYEEEE. CDR3 in amino acids: CASSYLSGGTQYF. In nucleotides, the CDR3 is TGTGCCAGCAGCTACCTCTCCGGAGGTACGCAGTATTTT.

This rearrangement joins TRBV5-4 to TRBJ2-1; 13 bases fit TRBD2. J lost 8 bases, V lost 1 base, and 6 bases had no gene match. The CDR3 extends over 16 amino acids. Germline values: CDR1 SGHNT, CDR2 YYREEE (reference sequence). The CDR3 bases are TGTGCCAGCAGCTTGTGGACTAGCGGGAGTGGCGATGAGCAGTTCTTC. This translates into CASSLWTSGSGDEQFF.

This rearrangement joins TRBV30 to TRBJ2-5; D possibly corresponds to TRBD1 (5 bases). Germline lookup yields CDR1 GTSNPN and CDR2 SVGIG (reference sequence). Trimming cost V 2 bases and J 4 bases, with 8 bases left between them. The CDR3 spans 12 residues. Written as DNA, the CDR3 is TGTGCCTGGAGTTTAAGGGGAGAGACCCAGTACTTC. The encoded protein is CAWSLRGETQYF.

The CDR3 loop reads CASGRLEVGGETQYF. CDR3 nucleotide sequence: TGTGCTAGTGGCAGACTAGAGGTGGGCGGGGAGACCCAGTACTTC. This chain links TRBV12-5 with TRBJ2-5; possibly TRBD2 for D (6 bases). V lost 6 bases and J 5 bases, leaving 19 bases between the germline ends. Germline V gives CDR1 LGHNT, CDR2 FRNRAP. The CDR3 contains 15 residues.

V usage is TRBV5-1 and J usage is TRBJ2-3; tentative D call: TRBD2 (7 bases). V lost 0 bases to trimming and J lost 3 bases, with 14 bases between them. The germline CDR1 and CDR2 sequences are SGHRS and YFSETQ. This CDR3 has 16 residues. The CDR3 region is CASSLGGGGATDTQYF. CDR3 bases: TGCGCCAGCAGCTTGGGAGGCGGGGGCGCGACAGATACGCAGTATTTT.

The chain uses TRBV5-4 and TRBJ2-7; TRBD2 matches 8 bases. CDR1 SGHNT and CDR2 YYREEE come from the germline V gene (reference sequence). Trimming removed 4 bases from V and 2 bases from J; junction bases left unmatched: 5. This CDR3 spans 14 amino acids. The CDR3 DNA sequence: TGTGCCAGCAGCCCGGGACTAGGGCCCTACGAGCAGTACTTC. As protein: CASSPGLGPYEQYF.

CDR3 residues: CAIGRDGDTEAFF. CDR3 nucleotides: TGTGCCATCGGACGGGATGGGGACACTGAAGCTTTCTTT. V and J are TRBV10-3 and TRBJ1-1, with D unclear. V dropped 8 bases and J dropped 3 bases, with 13 bases sitting between them. Germline V gene sequence: CDR1 ENHRY, CDR2 SYGVKD. This CDR3 is 13 amino acids long.

V is TRBV19 and J is TRBJ2-3, with a weak D call TRBD2 (5 bases). Trimming took 7 bases from V and 2 from J, leaving 16 bases between them. The CDR3 loop spans 15 amino acids. Germline CDR1 reads LNHDA; CDR2 reads SQIVND (reference sequence). CDR3 nucleotides: TGTGCCAGTACAAGATGGGGAGACGACACAGATACGCAGTATTTT. Its translation is CASTRWGDDTDTQYF.

This clone came up a few times. The gene calls are TRBV19 and TRBJ1-2, with TRBD1 identical over 11 bases. Trimming cost V 4 bases and J 8 bases; bases outside gene matches: 9. Germline V gene data show CDR1 as LNHDA and CDR2 as SQIVND (reference sequence). CDR3 length: 15 residues. The chain's CDR3 is CASSTNGQGAQGYTF. The CDR3 DNA is TGTGCCAGTAGTACTAATGGACAGGGGGCGCAAGGCTACACCTTC. Based on the CDR3 plus reference TRBV19 and TRBJ1-2, the full variable domain is DGGITQSPKYLFRKEGQNVTLSCEQNLNHDAMYWYRQDPGQGLRLIYYSQIVNDFQKGDIAEGYSVSREKKESFPLTVTSAQKNPTAFYLCASSTNGQGAQGYTFGSGTRLTVV.

The V call is TRBV7-8, the J call TRBJ2-7, with D perhaps matching TRBD2 (6 bases). V was shortened by 8 bases and J by 2 bases, with 16 bases between the two germline ends. CDR3 length: 14 amino acids. The germline V gene has CDR1 SGHVS and CDR2 FQNEAQ. The CDR3 loop reads CASALGGAPYEQYF. The CDR3 DNA follows: TGTGCCAGCGCCCTGGGAGGAGCCCCCTACGAGCAGTACTTC.

The chain joins TRBV18 to TRBJ1-3; possible D gene TRBD1, 5 bases. Germline V gives CDR1 KGHSH, CDR2 LQKENI. The CDR3 runs 15 residues. Trimming removed 6 bases from V and 0 bases from J, with 12 bases in between. This chain's CDR3 is CASSLQATSGNTIYF. DNA of the CDR3: TGTGCCAGCTCCCTACAGGCGACCTCTGGAAACACCATATATTTT.

The rearrangement links TRBV5-6 to TRBJ2-1; 8 bases fit TRBD1. With V trimmed by 4 bases and J by 4 bases, 7 bases remained unmatched. Germline V gene data show CDR1 as SGHDT and CDR2 as YYEEEE. The CDR3 covers 15 residues. CDR3 DNA sequence: TGTGCCAGCAGCCTGGACAGGGTTGGATACAATGAGCAGTTCTTC. It yields the protein CASSLDRVGYNEQFF. Full variable domain (outside the CDR3, taken from reference TRBV5-6 and TRBJ2-1): DAGVTQSPTHLIKTRGQQVTLRCSPKSGHDTVSWYQQALGQGPQFIFQYYEEEERQRGNFPDRFSGHQFPNYSSELNVNALLLGDSALYLCASSLDRVGYNEQFFGPGTRLTVL.

CDR3 sequence reads: CASSLRGTGYTF. In DNA form, the CDR3 reads TGTGCCAGCAGTTTACGGGGAACTGGCTACACCTTC. The V gene is TRBV27, the J gene TRBJ1-2; no reliable D call. The V gene's germline CDR1 is MNHEY and CDR2 SMNVEV (reference sequence). The germline V and J ends were trimmed by 2 bases and 7 bases, with 8 bases remaining between them. CDR3 length: 12 residues.

The chain uses TRBV18 and TRBJ1-1; the D is unclear. Looked up from germline, CDR1 is KGHSH and CDR2 is LQKENI. The V and J ends lost 8 bases and 4 bases respectively, with 17 bases between them. The CDR3 contains 14 residues. CDR3 sequence reads: CASPPLPGFTEAFF. CDR3 bases: TGTGCCAGCCCCCCCTTGCCCGGGTTCACTGAAGCTTTCTTT.

The chain has TRBV5-4 and TRBJ1-2, with TRBD1 identical over 8 bases. The CDR3 consists of 15 residues. Germline assignment: CDR1 SGHNT and CDR2 YYREEE (reference sequence). J was trimmed by 0 bases and V by 4 bases; bases with no gene match: 5. CDR3 sequence reads: CASSPRTGTNYGYTF. CDR3 in DNA: TGTGCCAGCAGCCCTAGGACAGGGACTAACTATGGCTACACCTTC.

The chain couples TRBV4-1 to TRBJ2-7; TRBD2 is a possible D gene (6 bases). Looked up from germline, CDR1 is MGHRA and CDR2 is YSYEKL. The CDR3 has 15 amino acids. Trimming left V 4 bases short and J 2 bases short, with 15 bases between. As DNA, the CDR3 is TGCGCCAGCAGCCCCCCGGGTTGGGGGGCCTACGAGCAGTACTTC. Translation: CASSPPGWGAYEQYF.

V and J are TRBV6-5 and TRBJ1-2; D is possibly TRBD1 (5 bases). V gave up 8 bases and J gave up 1 base, with 11 bases separating them. Germline loops: CDR1 MNHEY, CDR2 SVGAGI. The CDR3 sequence is 13 residues long. The CDR3: CASARGVNYGYTF. DNA of the CDR3: TGTGCCAGCGCACGGGGGGTTAACTATGGCTACACCTTC.

This clone was counted a few times. V is TRBV28 and J is TRBJ2-5; TRBD2 matches at 12 bases. Per germline, CDR1 MDHEN and CDR2 SYDVKM. J gave up 5 bases and V 5 bases, and 6 bases lay outside the gene matches. The CDR3 contains 15 residues. CDR3 coding DNA: TGTGCCAGCAGTCTAGCGGGAGGGTGGAGGGAGACCCAGTACTTC. Amino acid sequence: CASSLAGGWRETQYF.

The V call is TRBV5-1, the J call TRBJ1-1; 7 bases are shared with TRBD1. Germline-derived CDR1 and CDR2 are SGHRS and YFSETQ. This CDR3 is built from 12 residues. V lost 4 bases to trimming and J lost 11 bases; unmatched junction nucleotides: 8. The CDR3 DNA is TGCGCCAGCAGCACTAGACAGGGTCAGGCTTTCTTT. This encodes CASSTRQGQAFF.

This clone appeared a single time. This sequence joins TRBV6-6 and TRBJ1-1; TRBD1 might be the D (5 bases). Germline V CDR1 and CDR2: MNHNY, SVGAGI (reference sequence). V lost 1 base and J lost 5, with 14 bases in between. The CDR3 runs to 15 residues. This CDR3 is CASSYLLTAKTEAFF. CDR3 nucleotide sequence: TGTGCCAGCAGTTACTTACTGACAGCGAAGACTGAAGCTTTCTTT.

CDR3 region: CASSSQLTGVNEQFF. As DNA, the CDR3 is TGTGCCAGCAGCTCCCAACTGACAGGGGTGAATGAGCAGTTCTTC. The rearrangement uses TRBV7-2 and TRBJ2-1; 8 bases align to TRBD1. V dropped 4 bases and J dropped 7; count of bases not matched to a gene: 9. The CDR3 runs 15 residues. The V gene's germline CDR1 is SGHTA and CDR2 FQGNSA.

This clone was observed a handful of times. The J gene is TRBJ2-7, the V gene TRBV7-9; TRBD1 matches at 11 bases. Germline trimming cut 5 bases from V and 2 bases from J; bases unmatched to any gene: 8. CDR1 is SEHNR, CDR2 FQNEAQ, per germline (reference sequence). This CDR3 comprises 16 residues. The CDR3 DNA reads TGTGCCAGCAGCCCAAGCGGGGGACAGGGGGCCTACGAGCAGTACTTC. This translates into CASSPSGGQGAYEQYF.

V and J are TRBV4-1 and TRBJ1-2; weak D call: TRBD1 (5 bases). The CDR3 consists of 18 residues. V lost 0 bases and J lost 5, with 22 bases in between. CDR1 is MGHRA, CDR2 YSYEKL, per germline. CDR3 nucleotides: TGCGCCAGCAGCCAAGATAGCTCCCCGAGCAGGGCGCTATATGGCTACACCTTC. This translates into CASSQDSSPSRALYGYTF.

The genes are TRBV7-2 and TRBJ1-1; possibly TRBD1 for D (5 bases). Trimming removed 4 bases at V and 1 base at J, with 7 bases between. CDR1 SGHTA and CDR2 FQGNSA come from the germline V gene. CDR3 length equals 13 residues. The CDR3 nucleotides read TGTGCCAGCAGCTACAGGAGGAACACTGAAGCTTTCTTT. Translating it yields CASSYRRNTEAFF.

This chain connects TRBV5-1 to TRBJ1-2, with TRBD1 matching 10 bases. V gave up 7 bases and J gave up 4 bases; unmatched junction bases: 7. Germline loops: CDR1 SGHRS, CDR2 YFSETQ. The CDR3 is 14 residues long. This chain's CDR3 is CASAGDRGGYGYTF. The CDR3 DNA reads as TGCGCCAGCGCTGGGGACAGGGGCGGCTATGGCTACACCTTC.

This clone came up a few times. The rearrangement uses TRBV6-5 and TRBJ2-7; D is possibly TRBD1 (6 bases). The CDR3 runs 14 residues. The germline gives CDR1 MNHEY, CDR2 SVGAGI. V was cut by 6 bases and J by 2 bases, with 14 bases left in between. The CDR3, as DNA: TGTGCCAGCAGAACGTACCAGGGGCCCTACGAGCAGTACTTC. It specifies CASRTYQGPYEQYF.

The V and J genes are TRBV20-1 and TRBJ1-4; D is undetermined. V lost 2 bases, J lost 11 bases, and 6 bases lay in between. The CDR3 runs to 10 residues. Germline V CDR1 and CDR2: DFQATT, SNEGSKA (reference sequence). In DNA form, the CDR3 reads TGCAGTGCTAGATCGGAGAAACTGTTTTTT. It translates to CSARSEKLFF.

The V gene is TRBV2, the J gene TRBJ2-7; D might be TRBD2 (6 bases). The V and J ends lost 7 bases and 3 bases respectively, with 16 bases between them. Per germline, CDR1 SNHLY and CDR2 FYNNEI. The CDR3 is 14 amino acids. Here the CDR3 reads CASKEDSGVYEQYF. The CDR3 coding sequence is TGTGCCAGCAAGGAAGATAGCGGAGTCTACGAGCAGTACTTC. Variable domain in full (rest from reference TRBV2 and TRBJ2-7): EPEVTQTPSHQVTQMGQEVILRCVPISNHLYFYWYRQILGQKVEFLVSFYNNEISEKSEIFDDQFSVERPDGSNFTLKIRSTKLEDSAMYFCASKEDSGVYEQYFGPGTRLTVT.